The clone carrying this T cell receptor beta chain was recorded at least ten times. CDR3 size: 14 residues. V was clipped by 8 bases and J by 0 bases, with 12 bases between them. Germline V CDR1 and CDR2: ENHRY, SYGVKD. From the PCR reads, TCRdb called clonotypes with MiXCR, one entry per CDR3 protein. The profile shows about 14,000 distinct CDR3 sequences, 46% of them singletons. The sample originates from a study of tumor-infiltrating lymphocytes in oesophageal squamous cell carcinoma. The clonotype comes from a male donor with esophageal squamous cell carcinoma. Sequencing was done on a sample of blood. The chain links TRBV10-3 to TRBJ2-3; D not resolved. CDR3 bases: TGTGCCATCGGGCGGCCGCCGAGCACAGATACGCAGTATTTT. This translates into CAIGRPPSTDTQYF.